This T cell receptor beta chain stems from a study of blood T cell repertoires in COVID-19. Study in general: Samples came from the United States, Italy and Spain, spanning acute and convalescent COVID-19. PBMCs, B-cell-depleted T cells, or T cells were the source of the cDNA or gDNA that made up the material.

The CDR3 loop spans 16 amino acids. Repertoires were generated with immunoSEQ multiplex PCR, while TCRdb's copy carries only in-frame clones and drops some. Of 25,000 to 30,000 clones listed, around 67% were seen once; the top ten hold about 15%. This sequence originates from a human donor in a cohort sampled during active COVID-19. The gene calls are TRBV21-1 and TRBJ1-1; TRBD1 was called by the table and not checked on the DNA. TRBV21-1 is marked as a pseudogene. Sequenced input: peripheral blood. CDR3 DNA: TGTGCCAGCAGCAAAGCAAGTCGGACAGGGAACACTGAAGCTTTCTTT. This translates into CASSKASRTGNTEAFF.